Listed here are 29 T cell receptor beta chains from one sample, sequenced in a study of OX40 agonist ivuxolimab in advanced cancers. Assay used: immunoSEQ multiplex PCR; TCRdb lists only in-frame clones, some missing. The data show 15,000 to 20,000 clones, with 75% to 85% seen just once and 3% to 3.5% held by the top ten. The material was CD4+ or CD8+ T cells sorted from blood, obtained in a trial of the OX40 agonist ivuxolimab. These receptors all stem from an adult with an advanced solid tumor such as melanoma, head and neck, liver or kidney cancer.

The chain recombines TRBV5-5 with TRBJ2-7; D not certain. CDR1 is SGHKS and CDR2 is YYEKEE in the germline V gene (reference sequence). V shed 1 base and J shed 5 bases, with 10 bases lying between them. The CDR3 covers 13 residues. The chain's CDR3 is CASSLILRNEQYF. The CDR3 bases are TGTGCCAGCAGCTTGATCCTTCGGAACGAGCAGTACTTC.

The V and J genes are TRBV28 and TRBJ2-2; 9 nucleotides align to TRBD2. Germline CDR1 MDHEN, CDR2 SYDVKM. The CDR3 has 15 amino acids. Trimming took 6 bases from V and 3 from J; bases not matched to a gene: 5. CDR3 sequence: CASRAGGPYTGELFF. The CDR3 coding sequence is TGTGCCAGCAGGGCGGGAGGGCCGTACACCGGGGAGCTGTTTTTT.

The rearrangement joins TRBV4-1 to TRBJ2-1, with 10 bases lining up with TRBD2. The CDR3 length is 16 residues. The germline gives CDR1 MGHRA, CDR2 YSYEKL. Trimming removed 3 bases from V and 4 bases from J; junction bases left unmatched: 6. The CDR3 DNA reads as TGCGCCAGCAGCCATCTCGGACTAGCGGCTTACAATGAGCAGTTCTTC. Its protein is CASSHLGLAAYNEQFF.

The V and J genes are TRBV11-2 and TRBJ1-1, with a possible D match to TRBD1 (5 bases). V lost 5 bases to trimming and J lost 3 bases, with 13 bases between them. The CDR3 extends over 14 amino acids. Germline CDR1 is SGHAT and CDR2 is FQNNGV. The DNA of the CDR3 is TGTGCCAGCAGCGTCGGGGTCAGGGACACTGAAGCTTTCTTT. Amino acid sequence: CASSVGVRDTEAFF.

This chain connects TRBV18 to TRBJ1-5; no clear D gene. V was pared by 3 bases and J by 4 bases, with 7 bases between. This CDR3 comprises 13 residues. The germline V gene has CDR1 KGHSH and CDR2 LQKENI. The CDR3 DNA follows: TGTGCCAGCTCACCGCAAGGGAATCAGCCCCAGCATTTT. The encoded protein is CASSPQGNQPQHF.

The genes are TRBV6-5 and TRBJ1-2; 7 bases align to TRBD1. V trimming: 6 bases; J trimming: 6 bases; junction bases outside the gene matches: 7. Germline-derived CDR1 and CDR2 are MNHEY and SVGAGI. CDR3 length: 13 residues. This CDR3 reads CASSRRQGDGYTF. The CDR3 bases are TGTGCCAGCAGCCGACGACAGGGAGATGGCTACACCTTC.

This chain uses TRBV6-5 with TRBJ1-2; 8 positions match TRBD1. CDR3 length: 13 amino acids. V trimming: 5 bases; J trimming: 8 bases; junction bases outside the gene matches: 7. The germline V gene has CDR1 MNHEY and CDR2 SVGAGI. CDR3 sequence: CASSRDRQRGYTF. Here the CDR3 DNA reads TGTGCCAGCAGTCGGGACAGGCAGAGGGGCTACACCTTC.

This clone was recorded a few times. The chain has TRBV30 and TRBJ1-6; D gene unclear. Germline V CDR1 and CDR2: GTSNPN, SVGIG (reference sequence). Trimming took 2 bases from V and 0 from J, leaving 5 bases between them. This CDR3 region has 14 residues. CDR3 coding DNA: TGTGCCTGGAGTACCAGCTCCTATAATTCACCCCTCCACTTT. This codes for CAWSTSSYNSPLHF.

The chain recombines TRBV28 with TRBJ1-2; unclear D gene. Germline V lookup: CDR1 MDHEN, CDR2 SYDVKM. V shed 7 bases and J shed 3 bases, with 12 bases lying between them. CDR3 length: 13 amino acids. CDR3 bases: TGTGCCAGCAACCTTGGGCGGTACTATGGCTACACCTTC. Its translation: CASNLGRYYGYTF.

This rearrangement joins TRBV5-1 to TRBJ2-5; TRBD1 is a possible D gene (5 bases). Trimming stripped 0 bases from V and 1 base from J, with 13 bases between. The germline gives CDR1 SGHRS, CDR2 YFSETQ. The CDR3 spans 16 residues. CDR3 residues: CASSLVARVLQETQYF. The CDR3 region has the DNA TGCGCCAGCAGCTTGGTGGCCAGGGTTCTCCAAGAGACCCAGTACTTC.

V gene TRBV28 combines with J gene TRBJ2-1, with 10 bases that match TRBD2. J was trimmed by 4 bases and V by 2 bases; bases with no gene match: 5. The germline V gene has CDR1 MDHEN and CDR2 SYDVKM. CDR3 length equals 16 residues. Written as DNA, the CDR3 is TGTGCCAGCAGTTTACACCGGACTAGCGGTTACAATGAGCAGTTCTTC. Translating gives CASSLHRTSGYNEQFF.

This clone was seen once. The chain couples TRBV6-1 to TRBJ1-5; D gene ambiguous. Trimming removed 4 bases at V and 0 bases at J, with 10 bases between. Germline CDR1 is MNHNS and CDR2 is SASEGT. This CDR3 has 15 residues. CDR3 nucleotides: TGTGCCAGCAGTGCAAACACCATTAGCAATCAGCCCCAGCATTTT. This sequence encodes CASSANTISNQPQHF.

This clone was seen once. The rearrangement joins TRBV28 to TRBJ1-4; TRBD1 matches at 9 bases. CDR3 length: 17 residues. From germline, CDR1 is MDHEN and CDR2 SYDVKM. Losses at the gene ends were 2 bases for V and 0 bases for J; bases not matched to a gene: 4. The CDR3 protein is CASSLRGQGATNEKLFF. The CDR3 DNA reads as TGTGCCAGCAGTTTAAGGGGACAGGGTGCAACTAATGAAAAACTGTTTTTT.

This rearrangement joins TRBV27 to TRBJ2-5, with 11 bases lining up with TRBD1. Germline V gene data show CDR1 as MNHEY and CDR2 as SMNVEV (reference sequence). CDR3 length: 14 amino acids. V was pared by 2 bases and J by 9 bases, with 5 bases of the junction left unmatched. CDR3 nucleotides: TGTGCCAGCAGTTTAAGGACAGGGGGCCGGGCCCAGTACTTC. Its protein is CASSLRTGGRAQYF.

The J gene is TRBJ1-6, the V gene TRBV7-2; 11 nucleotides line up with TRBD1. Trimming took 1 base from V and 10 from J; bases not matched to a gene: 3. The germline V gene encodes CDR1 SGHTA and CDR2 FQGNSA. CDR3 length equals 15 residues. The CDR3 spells CASSLVDRGRSPLHF. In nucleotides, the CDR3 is TGTGCCAGCAGCTTAGTGGACAGGGGGCGATCACCCCTCCACTTT.

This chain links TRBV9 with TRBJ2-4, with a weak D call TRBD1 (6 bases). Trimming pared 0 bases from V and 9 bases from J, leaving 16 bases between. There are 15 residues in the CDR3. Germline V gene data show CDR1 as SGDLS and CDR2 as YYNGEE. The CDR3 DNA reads TGTGCCAGCAGCGTAGCCGCAGGGGAAGGGGCCATTCAGTACTTC. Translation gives CASSVAAGEGAIQYF. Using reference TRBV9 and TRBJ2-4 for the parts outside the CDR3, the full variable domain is DSGVTQTPKHLITATGQRVTLRCSPRSGDLSVYWYQQSLDQGLQFLIQYYNGEERAKGNILERFSAQQFPDLHSELNLSSLELGDSALYFCASSVAAGEGAIQYFGAGTRLSVL.

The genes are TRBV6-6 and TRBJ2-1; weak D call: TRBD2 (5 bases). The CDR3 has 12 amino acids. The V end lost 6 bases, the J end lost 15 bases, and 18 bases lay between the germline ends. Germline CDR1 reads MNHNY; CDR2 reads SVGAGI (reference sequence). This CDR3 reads CASSTTGITLFF. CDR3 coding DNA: TGTGCCAGCAGCACAACCGGGATTACCCTGTTCTTC.

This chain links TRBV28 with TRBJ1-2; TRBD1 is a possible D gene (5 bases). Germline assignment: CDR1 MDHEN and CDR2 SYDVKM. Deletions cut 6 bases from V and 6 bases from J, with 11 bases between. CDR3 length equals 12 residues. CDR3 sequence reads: CASRGTADGYTF. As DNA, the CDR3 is TGTGCCAGCAGGGGGACCGCTGATGGCTACACCTTC.

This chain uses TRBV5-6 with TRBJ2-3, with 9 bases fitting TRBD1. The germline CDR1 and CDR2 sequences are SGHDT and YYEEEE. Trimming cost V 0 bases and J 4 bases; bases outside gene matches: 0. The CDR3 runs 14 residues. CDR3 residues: CASSLGQGADTQYF. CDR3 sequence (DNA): TGTGCCAGCAGCTTGGGACAGGGGGCAGATACGCAGTATTTT.

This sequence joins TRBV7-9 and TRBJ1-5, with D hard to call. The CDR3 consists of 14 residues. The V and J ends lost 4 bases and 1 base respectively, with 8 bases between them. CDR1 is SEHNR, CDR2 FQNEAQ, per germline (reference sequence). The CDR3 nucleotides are TGTGCCAGCAGCTCTAGCTTAAGCAATCAGCCCCAGCATTTT. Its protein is CASSSSLSNQPQHF.

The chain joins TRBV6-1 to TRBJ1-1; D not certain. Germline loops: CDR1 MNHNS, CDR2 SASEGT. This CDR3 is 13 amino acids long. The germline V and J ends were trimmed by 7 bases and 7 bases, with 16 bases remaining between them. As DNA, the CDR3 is TGTGCCAGCAAGGCAGGATTTGGCAGTGAAGCTTTCTTT. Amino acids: CASKAGFGSEAFF.

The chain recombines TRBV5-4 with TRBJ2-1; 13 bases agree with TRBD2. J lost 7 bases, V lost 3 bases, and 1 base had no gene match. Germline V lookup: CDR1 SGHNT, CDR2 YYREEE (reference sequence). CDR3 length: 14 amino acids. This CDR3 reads CASSSTSGGNEQFF. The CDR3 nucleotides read TGTGCCAGCAGCTCGACTAGCGGGGGGAATGAGCAGTTCTTC.

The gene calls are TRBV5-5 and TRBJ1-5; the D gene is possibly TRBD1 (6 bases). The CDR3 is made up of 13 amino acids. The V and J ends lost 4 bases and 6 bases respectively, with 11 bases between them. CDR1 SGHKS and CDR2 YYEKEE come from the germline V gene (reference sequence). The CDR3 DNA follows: TGTGCCAGCAGCCGGACAGTTCTTCAGCCCCAGCATTTT. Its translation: CASSRTVLQPQHF.

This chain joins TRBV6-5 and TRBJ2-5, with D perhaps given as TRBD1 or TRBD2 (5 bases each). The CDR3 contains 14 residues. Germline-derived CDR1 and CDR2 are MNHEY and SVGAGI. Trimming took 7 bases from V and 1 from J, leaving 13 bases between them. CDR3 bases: TGTGCCAGCACAAGTGGGGGAGCCCAAGAGACCCAGTACTTC. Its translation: CASTSGGAQETQYF.

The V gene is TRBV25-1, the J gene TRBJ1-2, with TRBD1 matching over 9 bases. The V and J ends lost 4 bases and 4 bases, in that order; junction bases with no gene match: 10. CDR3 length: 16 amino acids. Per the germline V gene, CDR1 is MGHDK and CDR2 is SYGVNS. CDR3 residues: CASSAPGQGRGYGYTF. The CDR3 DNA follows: TGTGCCAGCAGTGCGCCGGGACAGGGACGAGGCTATGGCTACACCTTC.

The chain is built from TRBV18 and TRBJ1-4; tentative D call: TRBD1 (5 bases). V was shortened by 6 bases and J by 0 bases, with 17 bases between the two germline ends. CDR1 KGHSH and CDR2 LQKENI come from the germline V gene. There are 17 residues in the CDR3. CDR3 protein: CASSPMLQGATNEKLFF. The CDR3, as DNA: TGTGCCAGCTCGCCGATGTTGCAGGGTGCAACTAATGAAAAACTGTTTTTT.

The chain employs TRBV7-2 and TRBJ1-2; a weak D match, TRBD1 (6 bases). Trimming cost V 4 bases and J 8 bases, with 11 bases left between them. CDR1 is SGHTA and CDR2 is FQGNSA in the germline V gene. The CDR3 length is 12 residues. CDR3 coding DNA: TGTGCCAGCAGCTCCTACGGGGGCGGCTACACCTTC. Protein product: CASSSYGGGYTF.

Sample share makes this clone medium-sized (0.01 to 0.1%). The CDR3 loop is CASSTRQGVYEQYF. DNA of the CDR3: TGTGCCAGCAGTACCCGACAGGGGGTCTACGAGCAGTACTTC. This rearrangement joins TRBV6-1 to TRBJ2-7; 9 bases fit TRBD1. Germline CDR1 reads MNHNS; CDR2 reads SASEGT. The CDR3 covers 14 residues. V shed 5 bases and J 3 bases; nucleotides not matched to a gene: 5.

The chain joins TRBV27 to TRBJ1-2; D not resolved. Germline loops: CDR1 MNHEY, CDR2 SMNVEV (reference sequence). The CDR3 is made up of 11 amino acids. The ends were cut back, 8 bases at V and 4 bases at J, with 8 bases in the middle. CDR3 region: CASGVGYGYTF. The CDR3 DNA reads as TGTGCCAGCGGAGTGGGCTATGGCTACACCTTC.